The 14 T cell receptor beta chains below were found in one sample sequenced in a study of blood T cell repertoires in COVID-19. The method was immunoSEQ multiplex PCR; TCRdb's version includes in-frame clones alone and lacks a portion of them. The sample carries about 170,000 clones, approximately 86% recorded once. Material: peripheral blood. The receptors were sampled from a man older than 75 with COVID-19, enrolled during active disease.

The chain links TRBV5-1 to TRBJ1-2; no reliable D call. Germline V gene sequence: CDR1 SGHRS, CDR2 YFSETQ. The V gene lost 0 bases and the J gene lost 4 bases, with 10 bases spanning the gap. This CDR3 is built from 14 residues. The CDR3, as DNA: TGCGCCAGCAGCTTGGATGGAGGACCCTATGGCTACACCTTC. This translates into CASSLDGGPYGYTF.

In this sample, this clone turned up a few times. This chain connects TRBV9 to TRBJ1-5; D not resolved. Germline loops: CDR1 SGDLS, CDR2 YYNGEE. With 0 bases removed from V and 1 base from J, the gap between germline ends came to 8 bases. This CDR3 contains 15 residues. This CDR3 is CASSVGAQSNQPQHF. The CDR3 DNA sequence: TGTGCCAGCAGCGTAGGAGCACAGAGCAATCAGCCCCAGCATTTT.

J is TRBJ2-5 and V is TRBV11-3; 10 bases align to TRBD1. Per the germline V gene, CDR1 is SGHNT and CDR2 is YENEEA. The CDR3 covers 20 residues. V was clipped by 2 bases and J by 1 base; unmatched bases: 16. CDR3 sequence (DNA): TGTGCCAGCAGCTTAAATCTTATGCTGTGGACAGGGGGTGTCCAAGAGACCCAGTACTTC. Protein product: CASSLNLMLWTGGVQETQYF.

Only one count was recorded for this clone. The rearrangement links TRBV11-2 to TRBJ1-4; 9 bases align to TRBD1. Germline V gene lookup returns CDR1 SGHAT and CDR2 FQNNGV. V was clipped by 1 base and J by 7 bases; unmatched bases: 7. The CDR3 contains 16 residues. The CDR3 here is CASSLGTTGGFEKLFF. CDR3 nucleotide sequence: TGTGCCAGCAGCTTAGGTACGACAGGGGGATTTGAAAAACTGTTTTTT.

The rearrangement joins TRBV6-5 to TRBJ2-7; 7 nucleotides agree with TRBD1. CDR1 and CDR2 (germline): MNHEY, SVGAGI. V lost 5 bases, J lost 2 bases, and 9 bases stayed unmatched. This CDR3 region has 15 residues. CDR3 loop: CASSHPGQRAYEQYF. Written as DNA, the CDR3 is TGTGCCAGCAGTCATCCGGGACAGCGCGCCTACGAGCAGTACTTC.

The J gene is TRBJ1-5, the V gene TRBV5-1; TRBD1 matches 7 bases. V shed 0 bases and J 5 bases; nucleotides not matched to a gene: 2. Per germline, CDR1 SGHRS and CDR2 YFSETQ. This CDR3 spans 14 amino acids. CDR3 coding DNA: TGCGCCAGCAGCTTGGGCAGGGGGGATCAGCCCCAGCATTTT. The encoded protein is CASSLGRGDQPQHF.

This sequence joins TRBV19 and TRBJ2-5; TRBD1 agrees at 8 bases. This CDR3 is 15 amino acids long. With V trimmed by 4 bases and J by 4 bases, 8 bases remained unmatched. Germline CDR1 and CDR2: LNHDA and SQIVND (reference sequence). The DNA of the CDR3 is TGTGCCAGTAGTAAGACAGGGGTCGAGGGAGAGACCCAGTACTTC. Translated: CASSKTGVEGETQYF.

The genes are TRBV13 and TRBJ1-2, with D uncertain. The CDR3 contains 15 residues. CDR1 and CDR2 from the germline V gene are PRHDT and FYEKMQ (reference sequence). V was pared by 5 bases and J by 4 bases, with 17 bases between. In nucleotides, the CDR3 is TGTGCCAGCAGCCCCTTCAACGGTGTCTCCTATGGCTACACCTTC. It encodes CASSPFNGVSYGYTF.

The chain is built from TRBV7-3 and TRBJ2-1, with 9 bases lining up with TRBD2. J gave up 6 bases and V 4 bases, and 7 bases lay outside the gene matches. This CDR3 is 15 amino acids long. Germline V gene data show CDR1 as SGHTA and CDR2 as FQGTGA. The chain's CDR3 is CASSWGSGGTNEQFF. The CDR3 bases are TGTGCCAGCAGCTGGGGTAGCGGGGGCACCAATGAGCAGTTCTTC.

The CDR3, as DNA: TGTGCCAGCAGCCTCTCCTCGGACAGGACTTCCTACAATGAGCAGTTCTTC. Protein: CASSLSSDRTSYNEQFF. V is TRBV3-1 (or the pseudogene TRBV3-2) and J is TRBJ2-1, with 7 bases lining up with TRBD1. CDR1 is LGHDT and CDR2 is YNNKEL in the germline V gene (reference sequence). V trimming: 4 bases; J trimming: 1 base; junction bases outside the gene matches: 10. The CDR3 is made up of 17 amino acids.

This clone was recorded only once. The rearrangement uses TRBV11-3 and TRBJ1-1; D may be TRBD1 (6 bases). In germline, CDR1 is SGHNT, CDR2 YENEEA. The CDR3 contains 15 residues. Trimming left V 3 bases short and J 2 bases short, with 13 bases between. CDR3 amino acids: CASSFEGHENTEAFF. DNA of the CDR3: TGTGCCAGCAGCTTCGAGGGACACGAAAACACTGAAGCTTTCTTT.

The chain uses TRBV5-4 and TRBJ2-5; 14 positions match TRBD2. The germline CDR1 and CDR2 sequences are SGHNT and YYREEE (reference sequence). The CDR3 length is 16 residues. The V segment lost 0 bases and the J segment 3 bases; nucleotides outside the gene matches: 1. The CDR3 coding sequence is TGTGCCAGCAGCTTGGGACTAGCGGGGGGGAAAGAGACCCAGTACTTC. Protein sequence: CASSLGLAGGKETQYF.

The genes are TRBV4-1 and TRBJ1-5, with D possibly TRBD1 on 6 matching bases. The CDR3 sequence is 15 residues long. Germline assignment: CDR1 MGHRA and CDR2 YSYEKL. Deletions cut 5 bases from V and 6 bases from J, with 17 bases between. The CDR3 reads CASSTSGQGSQPQHF. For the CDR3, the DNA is TGCGCCAGCAGCACCTCTGGCCAGGGGTCTCAGCCCCAGCATTTT.

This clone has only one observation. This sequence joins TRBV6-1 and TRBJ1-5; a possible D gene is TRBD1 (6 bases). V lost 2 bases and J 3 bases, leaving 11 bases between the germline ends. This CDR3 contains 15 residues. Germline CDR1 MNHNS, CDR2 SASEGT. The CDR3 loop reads CASSETGFNNQPQHF. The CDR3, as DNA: TGTGCCAGCAGTGAAACAGGGTTCAACAATCAGCCCCAGCATTTT.